Shown below are 32 T cell receptor beta chains from a single sample sequenced in a study of shared clonotypes between healthy human individuals. The data were produced by immunoSEQ multiplex PCR, yet TCRdb's version contains in-frame clones alone and is incomplete. The sample holds hundreds of thousands of clones, around 78% seen once. The sample taken for sequencing was memory CD4+ T cells sorted from blood. Indicated subset: CD45RA-negative fraction. The receptor set was obtained from a woman in her 30s in good health.

The rearrangement joins TRBV30 to TRBJ2-1, with 9 nucleotides matching TRBD1. CDR3 length: 13 residues. J was trimmed by 6 bases and V by 4 bases; bases with no gene match: 4. Germline V gene lookup returns CDR1 GTSNPN and CDR2 SVGIG (reference sequence). The CDR3 sequence: CAWISDRGNEQFF. CDR3 DNA sequence: TGTGCCTGGATCTCGGACAGGGGCAATGAGCAGTTCTTC.

The chain joins TRBV2 to TRBJ2-2; D uncertain. V lost 3 bases and J lost 6, with 8 bases in between. The CDR3 runs to 13 residues. Germline V lookup: CDR1 SNHLY, CDR2 FYNNEI. This CDR3 reads CASSEVVAGELFF. The CDR3 DNA reads TGTGCCAGCAGTGAGGTTGTAGCCGGGGAGCTGTTTTTT.

The genes are TRBV27 and TRBJ2-3; 13 bases are a match to TRBD2. V gave up 2 bases and J gave up 6 bases; unmatched junction bases: 5. The CDR3 covers 16 residues. The germline CDR1 and CDR2 sequences are MNHEY and SMNVEV (reference sequence). CDR3 DNA sequence: TGTGCCAGCAGTTTAGGACTAGCGGGAGTATCTGATACGCAGTATTTT. Amino acid sequence: CASSLGLAGVSDTQYF.

This chain uses TRBV5-1 with TRBJ1-2; 7 bases are a match to TRBD1. The junction had 12 bases not matched to a gene; V was cut back by 0 bases and J by 4 bases. The germline V gene has CDR1 SGHRS and CDR2 YFSETQ. The CDR3 totals 17 residues. For the CDR3, the DNA is TGCGCCAGCAGCTTGGGGGAGGGGGCGCAAAAGGCCTATGGCTACACCTTC. Translation: CASSLGEGAQKAYGYTF.

The genes are TRBV11-2 and TRBJ1-3; no clear D. This CDR3 spans 15 amino acids. Germline V gene sequence: CDR1 SGHAT, CDR2 FQNNGV. Trimming removed 2 bases at V and 4 bases at J, with 12 bases between. In DNA form, the CDR3 reads TGTGCCAGCAGCTTATCAGGCCCAGGAGGAAACACCATATATTTT. Encoded protein: CASSLSGPGGNTIYF.

The chain recombines TRBV6-5 with TRBJ2-4; 8 nucleotides align to TRBD1. Germline V gives CDR1 MNHEY, CDR2 SVGAGI. The CDR3 spans 15 residues. After removal of 1 base from V and 2 bases from J, the junction contained 1 base not matched to a gene. CDR3 DNA sequence: TGTGCCAGCAGTTACTGGACAGGGTCCAAAAACATTCAGTACTTC. Protein: CASSYWTGSKNIQYF.

The chain couples TRBV18 to TRBJ2-1; possible D gene TRBD2, 6 bases. The CDR3 has 13 amino acids. The germline CDR1 and CDR2 sequences are KGHSH and LQKENI. V shed 3 bases and J shed 8 bases, with 11 bases lying between them. CDR3 in amino acids: CASSPLAYDEQFF. The CDR3 DNA reads as TGTGCCAGCTCACCGCTAGCGTACGATGAGCAGTTCTTC.

The chain has TRBV4-1 and TRBJ2-1; TRBD2 aligns across 8 bases. CDR3 size: 16 residues. Germline CDR1 reads MGHRA; CDR2 reads YSYEKL. Losses at the gene ends were 1 base for V and 8 bases for J; bases not matched to a gene: 10. Here the CDR3 DNA reads TGCGCCAGCAGCCAAGTGGGACTAGTAGGGCGGGATGAGCAGTTCTTC. This translates into CASSQVGLVGRDEQFF.

V gene TRBV6-1 combines with J gene TRBJ1-5, with D unresolved. The CDR3 loop spans 13 amino acids. V was shortened by 5 bases and J by 6 bases, with 11 bases between the two germline ends. CDR1 MNHNS and CDR2 SASEGT come from the germline V gene. CDR3 DNA sequence: TGTGCCAGCAGTATACCCCTCGTTCAGCCCCAGCATTTT. Protein sequence: CASSIPLVQPQHF.

This chain links TRBV2 with TRBJ1-5; D is unresolved. The CDR3 consists of 13 residues. Per the germline V gene, CDR1 is SNHLY and CDR2 is FYNNEI. Trimming stripped 10 bases from V and 4 bases from J, with 14 bases between. CDR3 coding DNA: TGTGCCACAAGGCAGGTGAGAAATCAGCCCCAGCATTTT. As protein: CATRQVRNQPQHF.

The chain recombines TRBV7-9 with TRBJ2-5; maybe TRBD2 (6 bases). TRBJ2-7 explains the end of the DNA better; the J call may be wrong. The CDR3 contains 11 residues. Germline lookup yields CDR1 SEHNR and CDR2 FQNEAQ (reference sequence). The CDR3 DNA reads as TGTGCCAGCGGGCGGGGCCGCGAGCAGTACTTC. Translation gives CASGRGREQYF.

The J gene is TRBJ2-5, the V gene TRBV5-1, with D tentatively TRBD1 or TRBD2 (5 bases each). CDR3 size: 17 residues. Germline loops: CDR1 SGHRS, CDR2 YFSETQ. V lost 0 bases and J lost 2, with 17 bases in between. The CDR3 loop is CASSLASSRVAQETQYF. In DNA form, the CDR3 reads TGCGCCAGCAGCTTGGCCTCGAGCAGGGTAGCGCAAGAGACCCAGTACTTC.

The chain uses TRBV11-2 and TRBJ1-4, with unresolved D. This CDR3 has 14 residues. Trimming stripped 5 bases from V and 8 bases from J, with 15 bases between. CDR1 is SGHAT and CDR2 is FQNNGV in the germline V gene. Here the CDR3 reads CASSPRQYREKLFF. The CDR3 region has the DNA TGTGCCAGCAGCCCCCGGCAGTACCGGGAAAAACTGTTTTTT.

This clone occurred once. This chain's CDR3 is CASSPWGRNTEAFF. The CDR3, as DNA: TGTGCCAGCTCACCTTGGGGCAGGAACACTGAAGCTTTCTTT. The gene calls are TRBV18 and TRBJ1-1, with D perhaps TRBD1 (5 bases). CDR1 KGHSH and CDR2 LQKENI come from the germline V gene. The CDR3 totals 14 residues. Trimming pared 3 bases from V and 1 base from J, leaving 9 bases between.

The chain joins TRBV4-1 to TRBJ2-2, with 11 bases aligning to TRBD2. V lost 1 base and J lost 4; bases outside the gene matches: 5. The CDR3 extends over 17 amino acids. Per the germline V gene, CDR1 is MGHRA and CDR2 is YSYEKL. CDR3 loop: CASSQGGLAGGTGELFF. The DNA of the CDR3 is TGCGCCAGCAGCCAAGGGGGGCTAGCGGGAGGCACCGGGGAGCTGTTTTTT.

The chain couples TRBV7-3 to TRBJ2-1, with a weak D call TRBD2 (6 bases). Germline CDR1 and CDR2: SGHTA and FQGTGA. Deletions cut 3 bases from V and 11 bases from J, with 11 bases between. The CDR3 is made up of 12 amino acids. The CDR3 sequence: CASSFGSGKQFF. The CDR3, as DNA: TGTGCCAGCAGCTTCGGGAGCGGTAAGCAGTTCTTC.

This chain uses TRBV6-6 with TRBJ2-7; 7 bases map to TRBD2. CDR3 length: 12 residues. J gave up 7 bases and V 5 bases, and 5 bases lay outside the gene matches. Germline values: CDR1 MNHNY, CDR2 SVGAGI (reference sequence). The DNA for the CDR3 is TGTGCCAGCAGTAAGGGACTACCAGAGCAGTACTTC. It yields the protein CASSKGLPEQYF.

The chain carries TRBV12-5 and TRBJ2-3, with 8 bases fitting TRBD2. CDR1 is LGHNT and CDR2 is FRNRAP in the germline V gene. This CDR3 has 14 residues. V lost 6 bases, J lost 3 bases, and 5 bases stayed unmatched. The CDR3 coding sequence is TGTGCTAGTGGGAGGACTAGCCAGACAGATACGCAGTATTTT. As protein: CASGRTSQTDTQYF.

This clone was recorded only once. The gene calls are TRBV19 and TRBJ1-1; maybe TRBD1 (5 bases). Germline V gene lookup returns CDR1 LNHDA and CDR2 SQIVND (reference sequence). The ends were cut back, 7 bases at V and 4 bases at J, with 10 bases in the middle. The length of the CDR3 is 12 residues. The chain's CDR3 is CASTSRATEAFF. Here the CDR3 DNA reads TGTGCCAGTACCTCCAGGGCCACTGAAGCTTTCTTT.

This clone has more than one count but fewer than ten. The chain uses TRBV2 and TRBJ2-7; 13 bases are a match to TRBD2. This CDR3 has 15 amino acids. CDR1 and CDR2 (germline): SNHLY, FYNNEI. With V trimmed by 6 bases and J by 4 bases, 6 bases remained unmatched. CDR3 sequence: CASSQPGLAGYEQYF. In DNA form, the CDR3 reads TGTGCCAGCAGCCAGCCGGGACTAGCGGGATACGAGCAGTACTTC.

The rearrangement links TRBV19 to TRBJ2-2, with 7 bases that match TRBD1. The CDR3 is 17 amino acids. The V and J ends lost 10 bases and 3 bases, in that order; junction bases with no gene match: 17. Germline V lookup: CDR1 LNHDA, CDR2 SQIVND (reference sequence). CDR3 sequence: CATLKGRGKGYTGELFF. The CDR3, as DNA: TGTGCCACCCTTAAGGGCAGGGGGAAGGGGTACACCGGGGAGCTGTTTTTT. Complete variable domain (other parts from reference TRBV19 and TRBJ2-2): DGGITQSPKYLFRKEGQNVTLSCEQNLNHDAMYWYRQDPGQGLRLIYYSQIVNDFQKGDIAEGYSVSREKKESFPLTVTSAQKNPTAFYLCATLKGRGKGYTGELFFGEGSRLTVL.

Notes on this clone: This clone may be a read error of a much larger clone one base away. The chain couples TRBV7-3 to TRBJ2-2; D remains unclear. V gave up 2 bases and J gave up 1 base, with 5 bases separating them. The germline V gene encodes CDR1 SGHTA and CDR2 FQGTGA. This CDR3 is built from 14 residues. The CDR3 DNA is TGTGCCAGCAGCTTAGACGGGAACACCGGGGAGCTGTTTTTT. This codes for CASSLDGNTGELFF.

Worth noting for this clone: A much larger clone is a single base away; this may be a read error. The sample contains more than one DNA sequence encoding this CDR3. The chain employs TRBV10-3 and TRBJ1-1, with D hard to call. The germline V gene has CDR1 ENHRY and CDR2 SYGVKD. This CDR3 is 11 amino acids long. V was cut by 4 bases and J by 5 bases, with 5 bases left in between. CDR3 loop: CAISGNTEAFF. The CDR3 coding sequence is TGTGCCATCAGTGGGAATACTGAAGCTTTCTTT.

The genes are TRBV9 and TRBJ2-3; TRBD2 matches 7 bases. The CDR3 spans 17 residues. The V gene end was trimmed by 1 base and the J gene end by 4 bases; junction bases not matched to a gene: 12. Germline loops: CDR1 SGDLS, CDR2 YYNGEE. CDR3 region: CASSVRGGENRADTQYF. Here the CDR3 DNA reads TGTGCCAGCAGCGTAAGGGGAGGGGAAAATAGGGCAGATACGCAGTATTTT.

Note on this clone: Germline and junction disagree at one end, which may indicate a read error. The V gene is TRBV9, the J gene TRBJ1-1, with 8 positions matching TRBD1. This CDR3 has 12 residues. Germline-derived CDR1 and CDR2 are SGDLS and YYNGEE. The CDR3 DNA sequence: TGTGCCAGCAGCGTAGTTCCGACAGGGGCGGGCTTT. This codes for CASSVVPTGAGF.

The table lists this clone with a count of one. The rearrangement joins TRBV30 to TRBJ2-2; D gene unclear. V lost 3 bases and J lost 3, with 14 bases in between. CDR1 and CDR2 (germline): GTSNPN, SVGIG (reference sequence). The CDR3 has 15 amino acids. The CDR3: CAWSHPGSHTGELFF. CDR3 DNA sequence: TGTGCCTGGAGCCATCCTGGTTCTCACACCGGGGAGCTGTTTTTT.

This chain links TRBV4-1 with TRBJ2-5; 8 positions match TRBD1. The J call may be faulty, since TRBJ2-7 better matches the DNA end. Per germline, CDR1 MGHRA and CDR2 YSYEKL. The CDR3 covers 17 residues. The DNA for the CDR3 is TGCGCCAGCAGCCAAGAGGACAGGGACCCGGCCAACTACGAGCAGTACTTC. Its protein is CASSQEDRDPANYEQYF.

This sequence joins TRBV7-6 and TRBJ2-3; the D gene is possibly TRBD2 (6 bases). Germline-derived CDR1 and CDR2 are SGHVS and FNYEAQ. Trimming took 6 bases from V and 6 from J, leaving 16 bases between them. The CDR3 consists of 14 residues. In DNA, the CDR3 is TGTGCCAGCAGTTCGGGACCCGCGGGGGATACGCAGTATTTT. This sequence encodes CASSSGPAGDTQYF.

The chain combines TRBV15 with TRBJ1-1; D remains ambiguous. Germline loops: CDR1 LNHNV, CDR2 YYDKDF (reference sequence). The V end was cut by 0 bases, the J end by 4 bases, with 6 bases between. The CDR3 is 13 residues long. The DNA of the CDR3 is TGTGCCACCAGCAGAGATCACGGCACTGAAGCTTTCTTT. Protein: CATSRDHGTEAFF.

The V call is TRBV19, the J call TRBJ2-7, with 7 bases that match TRBD2. Germline lookup yields CDR1 LNHDA and CDR2 SQIVND (reference sequence). Germline trimming cut 4 bases from V and 6 bases from J; bases unmatched to any gene: 6. The CDR3 is 13 amino acids. CDR3 region: CASSRSGVVEQYF. CDR3 nucleotides: TGTGCCAGTAGTAGGAGCGGGGTCGTCGAGCAGTACTTC.

This clone appeared a single time. The chain recombines TRBV4-2 with TRBJ2-3; 7 bases are shared with TRBD1. The CDR3 sequence is 18 residues long. Germline values: CDR1 LGHNA, CDR2 YNFKEQ. V was clipped by 3 bases and J by 3 bases; unmatched bases: 15. CDR3 sequence reads: CASSQGAGAGGRTDTQYF. CDR3 in DNA: TGTGCCAGCAGCCAGGGAGCCGGGGCAGGGGGTAGAACAGATACGCAGTATTTT.

This sequence joins TRBV4-1 and TRBJ1-1, with D unresolved. V lost 1 base and J lost 11, with 17 bases in between. Germline-derived CDR1 and CDR2 are MGHRA and YSYEKL. The CDR3 spans 14 residues. CDR3 nucleotide sequence: TGCGCCAGCAGCCAAGGGCTTGAGAGGGCCAGGGCTTTCTTT. Translating it yields CASSQGLERARAFF.